The 30 T cell receptor beta chains listed next were all sequenced from one sample in a study of glioma-infiltrating T cells after dendritic cell vaccination. Clones were sequenced by immunoSEQ multiplex PCR, and TCRdb holds only the in-frame ones, with some missing. The sample lists roughly 90,000 clones, 65% to 90% occurring once. This specimen was blood, taken before dendritic cell vaccination. The source is a human donor with glioblastoma.

This chain joins TRBV4-1 and TRBJ2-1, with TRBD2 as a possible D gene (6 bases). Looked up from germline, CDR1 is MGHRA and CDR2 is YSYEKL. Trimming shortened V by 2 bases and J by 7 bases, and 18 bases separated the two germline ends. The CDR3 sequence is 16 residues long. CDR3 sequence reads: CASSQPQGLISNEQFF. As DNA, the CDR3 is TGCGCCAGCAGCCAACCTCAGGGACTGATATCAAATGAGCAGTTCTTC.

The rearrangement links TRBV19 to TRBJ2-7; 9 bases line up with TRBD1. The CDR3 loop spans 15 amino acids. V lost 5 bases to trimming and J lost 5 bases; unmatched junction nucleotides: 10. The germline V gene has CDR1 LNHDA and CDR2 SQIVND (reference sequence). This CDR3 is CASSEGQGSLHEQYF. CDR3 sequence (DNA): TGTGCCAGTAGTGAAGGACAGGGGAGCCTCCACGAGCAGTACTTC.

This clone was seen a handful of times. The CDR3 region has the DNA TGCGCCAGCAGTCAGGAGGGCAGGGTAGAAGGTGGCTACACCTTC. Protein product: CASSQEGRVEGGYTF. The chain has TRBV5-1 and TRBJ1-2; maybe TRBD1 (5 bases). V was pared by 5 bases and J by 7 bases, with 21 bases between. The CDR3 runs 15 residues. From germline, CDR1 is SGHRS and CDR2 YFSETQ.

This rearrangement joins TRBV5-1 to TRBJ2-1, with 12 bases that match TRBD2. V trimming: 0 bases; J trimming: 15 bases; junction bases outside the gene matches: 10. This CDR3 spans 15 amino acids. From germline, CDR1 is SGHRS and CDR2 YFSETQ. CDR3 loop: CASSLEGASGGARFF. The DNA of the CDR3 is TGCGCCAGCAGCTTGGAAGGTGCTAGCGGGGGGGCCCGGTTCTTC.

This clone was counted once. The chain joins TRBV6-6 to TRBJ2-2; D remains ambiguous. CDR3 length: 16 residues. Trimming left V 0 bases short and J 0 bases short, with 8 bases between. Germline V lookup: CDR1 MNHNY, CDR2 SVGAGI (reference sequence). DNA for the CDR3: TGTGCCAGCAGTTACTCGGCATCGACGAACACCGGGGAGCTGTTTTTT. Protein product: CASSYSASTNTGELFF.

This clone was recorded only once. The rearrangement joins TRBV11-2 to TRBJ2-7; 9 nucleotides line up with TRBD1. CDR3 length: 15 residues. V dropped 3 bases and J dropped 2; count of bases not matched to a gene: 5. Germline assignment: CDR1 SGHAT and CDR2 FQNNGV. This chain's CDR3 is CASSLMGQGPYEQYF. In DNA form, the CDR3 reads TGTGCCAGCAGCTTGATGGGACAGGGACCCTACGAGCAGTACTTC.

This chain joins TRBV27 and TRBJ2-7, with a possible D match to TRBD1 (6 bases). The CDR3 runs 14 residues. Germline loops: CDR1 MNHEY, CDR2 SMNVEV (reference sequence). V lost 6 bases, J lost 2 bases, and 14 bases lay in between. The CDR3 protein is CASRQQGSPYEQYF. The CDR3 coding sequence is TGTGCCAGCAGACAACAGGGCTCCCCCTACGAGCAGTACTTC.

This clone was counted only a few times. Other DNA variants within this sample encode the same CDR3. The chain combines TRBV6-1 with TRBJ2-6, with TRBD1 identical over 10 bases. The germline gives CDR1 MNHNS, CDR2 SASEGT. The CDR3 totals 15 residues. V shed 10 bases and J 0 bases; nucleotides not matched to a gene: 3. DNA of the CDR3: TGTGCCACAAGGACAGGGGGCTCTGGGGCCAACGTCCTGACTTTC. Protein product: CATRTGGSGANVLTF.

This chain connects TRBV9 to TRBJ2-1; TRBD2 matches 9 bases. The ends lost 0 bases at V and 2 bases at J; junction bases unmatched: 6. This CDR3 is 17 amino acids long. Germline loops: CDR1 SGDLS, CDR2 YYNGEE. The CDR3 loop is CASSVDASGVTYNEQFF. The DNA of the CDR3 is TGTGCCAGCAGCGTAGATGCTAGCGGGGTGACCTACAATGAGCAGTTCTTC. Using reference TRBV9 and TRBJ2-1 for the parts outside the CDR3, the full variable domain is DSGVTQTPKHLITATGQRVTLRCSPRSGDLSVYWYQQSLDQGLQFLIQYYNGEERAKGNILERFSAQQFPDLHSELNLSSLELGDSALYFCASSVDASGVTYNEQFFGPGTRLTVL.

The genes are TRBV7-9 and TRBJ2-7; 7 bases are a match to TRBD1. The CDR3 contains 13 residues. Germline V lookup: CDR1 SEHNR, CDR2 FQNEAQ (reference sequence). V gave up 11 bases and J gave up 4 bases; unmatched junction bases: 11. DNA for the CDR3: TGTGCCTCGACAGTAGGGACAGCATACGAGCAGTACTTC. It is translated as CASTVGTAYEQYF.

CDR3 nucleotide sequence: TGCGCCAGCAGTACCGGGACAGGGGGCTCGTCAGATACGCAGTATTTT. Protein: CASSTGTGGSSDTQYF. The chain uses TRBV5-1 and TRBJ2-3; 12 bases align to TRBD1. The junction had 8 bases not matched to a gene; V was cut back by 5 bases and J by 4 bases. The CDR3 consists of 16 residues. Germline V gene lookup returns CDR1 SGHRS and CDR2 YFSETQ.

The chain carries TRBV2 and TRBJ2-1; D might be TRBD1 (6 bases). Trimming removed 6 bases at V and 7 bases at J, with 10 bases between. CDR3 length: 12 amino acids. Per germline, CDR1 SNHLY and CDR2 FYNNEI. The CDR3 DNA is TGTGCCAGCAGAGGGGGTGGGAATGAGCAGTTCTTC. Encoded protein: CASRGGGNEQFF.

CDR3 DNA sequence: TGTGCCAGCTCACCCACAGGCGCAACTAATGAAAAACTGTTTTTT. It specifies CASSPTGATNEKLFF. V and J are TRBV18 and TRBJ1-4, with D tentatively TRBD1 (5 bases). This CDR3 region has 15 residues. V shed 3 bases and J shed 0 bases, with 8 bases lying between them. Germline values: CDR1 KGHSH, CDR2 LQKENI.

CDR3 DNA sequence: TGCGCCAGCAGCTTCAGACTAGCGCCGGAGGAGTACGAGCAGTACTTC. It specifies CASSFRLAPEEYEQYF. The chain uses TRBV5-1 and TRBJ2-7; 8 nucleotides match TRBD2. The CDR3 runs 16 residues. V shed 2 bases and J 4 bases; nucleotides not matched to a gene: 11. Germline-derived CDR1 and CDR2 are SGHRS and YFSETQ.

The chain is built from TRBV7-9 and TRBJ2-2; a weak D match, TRBD1 (5 bases). This CDR3 contains 12 residues. Looked up from germline, CDR1 is SEHNR and CDR2 is FQNEAQ (reference sequence). V lost 11 bases, J lost 8 bases, and 15 bases lay in between. The CDR3 DNA follows: TGTGCCGTGGACGTAGGGGAAGGGGAGCTGTTTTTT. Encoded protein: CAVDVGEGELFF.

V gene TRBV6-5 combines with J gene TRBJ2-7, with 13 bases aligning to TRBD2. Germline V lookup: CDR1 MNHEY, CDR2 SVGAGI. Trimming cost V 4 bases and J 7 bases; bases outside gene matches: 7. This CDR3 has 15 amino acids. CDR3 nucleotide sequence: TGTGCCAGCAGTTCCGGACTAGCGGGAGAAAGAGAGCAGTACTTC. This translates into CASSSGLAGEREQYF.

The chain joins TRBV11-2 to TRBJ1-2; perhaps TRBD1 as D (6 bases). The CDR3 has 15 residues. The ends were cut back, 1 base at V and 4 bases at J, with 13 bases in the middle. Germline-derived CDR1 and CDR2 are SGHAT and FQNNGV. The CDR3 sequence is CASSLAQGWVYGYTF. The DNA of the CDR3 is TGTGCCAGCAGCTTAGCCCAGGGGTGGGTCTATGGCTACACCTTC.

The CDR3 here is CASSESAGGYQPQHF. The DNA for the CDR3 is TGTGCCAGCAGTGAATCGGCAGGGGGCTATCAGCCCCAGCATTTT. The chain employs TRBV6-1 and TRBJ1-5; 8 nucleotides agree with TRBD1. The ends lost 2 bases at V and 5 bases at J; junction bases unmatched: 5. The CDR3 extends over 15 amino acids. CDR1 is MNHNS, CDR2 SASEGT, per germline.

V gene TRBV9 combines with J gene TRBJ1-6, with 7 bases fitting TRBD1. With 4 bases clipped from V and 8 bases from J, the junction kept 6 bases outside the gene matches. This CDR3 has 14 amino acids. Germline CDR1 is SGDLS and CDR2 is YYNGEE. For the CDR3, the DNA is TGTGCCAGCAGCTTCGACAGGGCGGATTCACCCCTCCACTTT. This sequence encodes CASSFDRADSPLHF.

The J gene is TRBJ2-2, the V gene TRBV19; 10 bases agree with TRBD1. Germline V gene data show CDR1 as LNHDA and CDR2 as SQIVND (reference sequence). This CDR3 is built from 16 residues. The ends lost 3 bases at V and 4 bases at J; junction bases unmatched: 5. DNA for the CDR3: TGTGCCAGTAGTATGGGACAGGGGCCTGGCACCGGGGAGCTGTTTTTT. It yields the protein CASSMGQGPGTGELFF.

The CDR3 sequence: CASSLSGQETQYF. CDR3 nucleotide sequence: TGTGCCAGCAGCCTTAGCGGCCAAGAGACCCAGTACTTC. The J gene is TRBJ2-5, the V gene TRBV11-2, with D maybe TRBD2 (6 bases). Looked up from germline, CDR1 is SGHAT and CDR2 is FQNNGV. The CDR3 is 13 residues long. The V and J ends lost 5 bases and 1 base respectively, with 8 bases between them. Variable domain in full (rest from reference TRBV11-2 and TRBJ2-5): EAGVAQSPRYKIIEKRQSVAFWCNPISGHATLYWYQQILGQGPKLLIQFQNNGVVDDSQLPKDRFSAERLKGVDSTLKIQPAKLEDSAVYLCASSLSGQETQYFGPGTRLLVL.

V usage is TRBV7-9 and J usage is TRBJ2-7; 9 bases map to TRBD1. V was pared by 5 bases and J by 3 bases, with 8 bases of the junction left unmatched. Germline V lookup: CDR1 SEHNR, CDR2 FQNEAQ (reference sequence). The CDR3 length is 15 residues. CDR3 sequence reads: CASSPDRGQLYEQYF. CDR3 in DNA: TGTGCCAGCAGCCCGGACAGGGGACAACTCTACGAGCAGTACTTC.

The genes are TRBV7-3 and TRBJ1-2, with 7 bases matching TRBD1. The CDR3 spans 16 residues. Germline V gene sequence: CDR1 SGHTA, CDR2 FQGTGA. J was trimmed by 1 base and V by 5 bases; bases with no gene match: 10. The CDR3 loop is CASSPGQSTGNYGYTF. As DNA, the CDR3 is TGTGCCAGCAGCCCGGGACAGAGCACTGGTAACTATGGCTACACCTTC.

The rearrangement uses TRBV18 and TRBJ1-4; tentative D call: TRBD1 (5 bases). Germline-derived CDR1 and CDR2 are KGHSH and LQKENI. This CDR3 is built from 15 residues. V was shortened by 4 bases and J by 12 bases, with 21 bases between the two germline ends. The CDR3 region is CASSLGGPYTGELFF. CDR3 coding DNA: TGTGCCAGCTCACTAGGCGGACCCTACACGGGGGAACTGTTTTTT.

The rearrangement uses TRBV15 and TRBJ2-3; D perhaps matches TRBD2 (5 bases). Trimming left V 1 base short and J 0 bases short, with 8 bases between. Germline lookup yields CDR1 LNHNV and CDR2 YYDKDF (reference sequence). CDR3 size: 15 residues. CDR3 nucleotide sequence: TGTGCCACCAGCAGAGGAGGCGGGAGCACAGATACGCAGTATTTT. Amino acids: CATSRGGGSTDTQYF.

The V call is TRBV10-3, the J call TRBJ2-3; the match to TRBD2 covers 8 bases. Germline assignment: CDR1 ENHRY and CDR2 SYGVKD. The trim removed 11 bases at V and 1 base at J, leaving 8 bases unmatched. The CDR3 consists of 14 residues. The CDR3 sequence is CASGRGDGTDTQYF. The CDR3 nucleotides read TGTGCCTCGGGGCGGGGGGACGGCACAGATACGCAGTATTTT.

V usage is TRBV28 and J usage is TRBJ2-7; TRBD1 matches 9 bases. The germline V gene has CDR1 MDHEN and CDR2 SYDVKM. This CDR3 comprises 17 residues. The V and J ends lost 1 base and 1 base, in that order; junction bases with no gene match: 8. In DNA form, the CDR3 reads TGTGCCAGCAGTTTATTGGTCCCGGGACAGGGTTCCTACGAGCAGTACTTC. This encodes CASSLLVPGQGSYEQYF.

The chain has TRBV7-2 and TRBJ1-5; TRBD1 agrees at 7 bases. V gave up 3 bases and J gave up 7 bases; unmatched junction bases: 9. The germline CDR1 and CDR2 sequences are SGHTA and FQGNSA. This CDR3 has 15 residues. The CDR3, as DNA: TGTGCCAGCAGCTTGGAGGGGGCCCCTGGGCAGCCCCAGCATTTT. The encoded protein is CASSLEGAPGQPQHF. Drawing the rest from reference TRBV7-2 and TRBJ1-5, the complete variable domain is GAGVSQSPSNKVTEKGKDVELRCDPISGHTALYWYRQSLGQGLEFLIYFQGNSAPDKSGLPSDRFSAERTGGSVSTLTIQRTQQEDSAVYLCASSLEGAPGQPQHFGDGTRLSIL.

The chain has TRBV29-1 and TRBJ2-5; D might be TRBD1 (6 bases). Germline assignment: CDR1 SQVTM and CDR2 ANQGSEA. V lost 4 bases to trimming and J lost 3 bases, with 9 bases between them. CDR3 length: 12 amino acids. In DNA, the CDR3 is TGCAGCGTTGGGCAGGGGAAAGAGACCCAGTACTTC. This sequence encodes CSVGQGKETQYF.

This clone appeared once. Here the CDR3 omits its conserved ending phenylalanine or tryptophan, so a read error is the likely source. J is TRBJ2-7 and V is TRBV9, with TRBD2 identical over 10 bases. This CDR3 is built from 14 residues. J was trimmed by 3 bases and V by 0 bases; bases with no gene match: 0. Germline loops: CDR1 SGDLS, CDR2 YYNGEE. As DNA, the CDR3 is TGTGCCAGCAGCGTAGGGACTAGCGGCTACGAGCAGTACTCC. It specifies CASSVGTSGYEQYS.